The 2 T cell receptor beta chains listed next were all sequenced from one sample in a study of T cells in Graves' hyperthyroidism and ophthalmopathy. Amplification of TCR beta CDR3 regions was performed using RNA transcripts as template. During a first-round RT-PCR of the TCR CDR3, the HTBI primer set was used. TCRdb reprocessed the multiplex PCR reads with MiXCR, giving one entry per CDR3 protein. The table lists roughly 500,000 distinct CDR3 sequences, approximately 16% of them singletons. Sequenced material: blood. Source of these receptors: a woman aged 25 to 39 with Graves' ophthalmopathy.

The chain employs TRBV12-3 or TRBV12-4 and TRBJ1-3; no clear D. The CDR3 contains 12 residues. With 3 bases removed from V and 6 bases from J, the gap between germline ends came to 6 bases. CDR3 DNA: TGTGCCAGCAGTTTTTTGACAAACACCATATATTTT. It codes for CASSFLTNTIYF.

This clonotype has ten or more counts. The CDR3 bases are TGTGCCAGCAGAAAGGGACGACTTGAAGCTTTCTTT. This encodes CASRKGRLEAFF. The chain combines TRBV6-1 with TRBJ1-1, with a weak D call TRBD1 (5 bases). Germline V gene lookup returns CDR1 MNHNS and CDR2 SASEGT. The CDR3 length is 12 residues. Trimming left V 6 bases short and J 7 bases short, with 12 bases between.